The 6 T cell receptor beta chains presented below share a single source sample, sequenced in a study of metastatic and nonmetastatic thyroid tumors. With MiXCR, TCRdb reprocessed the PCR reads. The sample contains about 24,000 clones, around 21% of which appear only once. The entire patient cohort was treatment-naive prior to thyroid surgery. Sequences were obtained from blood. All receptors derive from a female donor with papillary thyroid cancer or a benign thyroid nodule (not recorded which). Some clones in this sample may be carry-over from other donors' samples.

By frequency in the sample, this clone is medium-sized. The V gene is TRBV12-3 or TRBV12-4, the J gene TRBJ2-1, with TRBD2 matching 7 bases. J was trimmed by 2 bases and V by 6 bases; bases with no gene match: 7. This CDR3 region has 15 residues. Here the CDR3 reads CASRPSGGAYNEQFF. CDR3 nucleotides: TGTGCCAGCAGGCCTAGCGGAGGGGCCTACAATGAGCAGTTCTTC.

This clone showed up just a few times. The V call is TRBV25-1, the J call TRBJ2-7; the match to TRBD2 covers 7 bases. Trimming removed 4 bases from V and 2 bases from J; junction bases left unmatched: 23. The CDR3 is 20 residues long. Germline loops: CDR1 MGHDK, CDR2 SYGVNS. The CDR3: CASSGVGSGGSTSNPYEQYF. The CDR3 coding sequence is TGTGCCAGCAGTGGAGTAGGGTCGGGCGGGAGTACGTCGAATCCCTACGAGCAGTACTTC.

This clone was detected many times. The J gene is TRBJ1-1, the V gene TRBV9; D is unclear. The V gene lost 3 bases and the J gene lost 6 bases, with 12 bases spanning the gap. This CDR3 comprises 13 residues. Germline CDR1 and CDR2: SGDLS and YYNGEE. As DNA, the CDR3 is TGTGCCAGCAGCGGAGTCACTCCTGCTGAAGCTTTCTTT. This translates into CASSGVTPAEAFF.

Only a few counts were recorded for this clone. The CDR3 protein is CASSLRVDTQYF. The CDR3 region has the DNA TGTGCCAGCAGTTTACGTGTGGATACGCAGTATTTT. The gene calls are TRBV12-3 or TRBV12-4 and TRBJ2-3; the D is unclear. The CDR3 covers 12 residues. V lost 2 bases and J 6 bases, leaving 6 bases between the germline ends.

About this clone itself: Its ends do not fully match the called genes, so a read error is possible. The V gene is TRBV12-3 or TRBV12-4, the J gene TRBJ2-1; perhaps TRBD2 as D (5 bases). There are 13 residues in the CDR3. Here the CDR3 reads CAGSTQRTCEQFF. The CDR3 DNA is TGTGCCGGCAGTACTCAAAGGACTTGTGAGCAGTTCTTC.

The V and J genes are TRBV5-1 and TRBJ2-7, with 7 nucleotides matching TRBD2. The junction had 9 bases not matched to a gene; V was cut back by 0 bases and J by 3 bases. The CDR3 sequence is 16 residues long. In germline, CDR1 is SGHRS, CDR2 YFSETQ. The CDR3 is CASSLAVSGLGYEQYF. The DNA of the CDR3 is TGCGCCAGCAGCTTGGCCGTTAGCGGGTTAGGCTACGAGCAGTACTTC.